This T cell receptor beta chain was profiled in a study of OX40 agonist ivuxolimab in advanced cancers. As regards this clone: Antigen unknown.

Broader study findings: Expanded clones tended on average to be more numerous among CD8+ T cells than CD4+. Some nonresponders likewise displayed low normalized T-cell clonal expansion.

Germline assignment: CDR1 SGHAT and CDR2 FQDESV (reference sequence). The CDR3 contains 14 residues. Trimming left V 2 bases short and J 8 bases short, with 10 bases between. TCRdb's copy holds only in-frame clones and misses some; the assay was immunoSEQ multiplex PCR. The sample includes around 100,000 clones, 90% of them seen just once. This TCR derives from an adult with an advanced solid tumor such as melanoma, head and neck, liver or kidney cancer. This sequence joins TRBV11-1 and TRBJ1-6; the D gene is possibly TRBD1 (5 bases). The sample in question was CD4+ or CD8+ T cells sorted from blood, obtained in a trial of the OX40 agonist ivuxolimab. Written as DNA, the CDR3 is TGTGCCAGCAGCTTATTCCAGGGAGATTCACCCCTCCACTTT. Protein sequence: CASSLFQGDSPLHF.